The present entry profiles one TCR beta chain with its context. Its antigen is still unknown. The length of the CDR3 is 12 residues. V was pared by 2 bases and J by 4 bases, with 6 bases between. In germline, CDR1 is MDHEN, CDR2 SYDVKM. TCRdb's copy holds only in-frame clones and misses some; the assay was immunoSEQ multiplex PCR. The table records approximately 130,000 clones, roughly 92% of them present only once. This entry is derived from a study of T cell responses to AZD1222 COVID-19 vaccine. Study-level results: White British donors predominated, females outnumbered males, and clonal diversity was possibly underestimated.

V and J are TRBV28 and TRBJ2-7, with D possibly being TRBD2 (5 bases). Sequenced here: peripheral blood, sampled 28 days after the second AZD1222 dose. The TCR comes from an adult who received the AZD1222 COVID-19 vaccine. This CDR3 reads CASSLGRYEQYF. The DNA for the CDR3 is TGTGCCAGCAGTTTAGGGAGATACGAGCAGTACTTC.